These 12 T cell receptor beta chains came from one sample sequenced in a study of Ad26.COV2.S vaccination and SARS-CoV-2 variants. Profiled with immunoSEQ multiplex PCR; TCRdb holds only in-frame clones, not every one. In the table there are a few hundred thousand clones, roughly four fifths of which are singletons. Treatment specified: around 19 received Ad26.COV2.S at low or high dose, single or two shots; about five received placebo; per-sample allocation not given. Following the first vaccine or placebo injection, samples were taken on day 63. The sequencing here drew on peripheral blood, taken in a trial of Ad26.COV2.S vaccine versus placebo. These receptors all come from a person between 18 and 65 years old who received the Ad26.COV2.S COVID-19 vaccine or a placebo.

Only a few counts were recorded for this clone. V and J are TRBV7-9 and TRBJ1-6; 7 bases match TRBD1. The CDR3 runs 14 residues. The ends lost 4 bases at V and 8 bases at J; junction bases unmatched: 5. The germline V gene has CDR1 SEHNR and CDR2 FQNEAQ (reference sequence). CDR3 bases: TGTGCCAGCAGCTCCATAACAGGGGATTCACCCCTCCACTTT. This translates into CASSSITGDSPLHF.

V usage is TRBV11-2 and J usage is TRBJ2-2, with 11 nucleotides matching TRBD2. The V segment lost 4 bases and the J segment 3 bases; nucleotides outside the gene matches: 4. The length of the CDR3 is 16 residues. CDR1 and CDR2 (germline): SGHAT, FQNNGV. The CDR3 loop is CASSSLAGGHTGELFF. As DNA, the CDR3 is TGTGCCAGCAGCTCCCTAGCGGGGGGCCACACCGGGGAGCTGTTTTTT.

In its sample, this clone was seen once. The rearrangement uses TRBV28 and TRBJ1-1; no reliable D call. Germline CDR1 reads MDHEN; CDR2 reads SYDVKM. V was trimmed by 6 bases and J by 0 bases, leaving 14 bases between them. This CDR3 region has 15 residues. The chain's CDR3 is CASRNTDGLNTEAFF. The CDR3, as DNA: TGTGCCAGCAGAAACACCGACGGGCTGAACACTGAAGCTTTCTTT.

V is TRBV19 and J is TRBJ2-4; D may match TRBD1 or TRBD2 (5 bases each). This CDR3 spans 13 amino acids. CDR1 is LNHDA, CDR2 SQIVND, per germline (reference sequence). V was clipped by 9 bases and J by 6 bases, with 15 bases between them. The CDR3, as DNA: TGTGCCAGCTCTCGGGGCAGTAGAAACATTCAGTACTTC. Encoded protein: CASSRGSRNIQYF.

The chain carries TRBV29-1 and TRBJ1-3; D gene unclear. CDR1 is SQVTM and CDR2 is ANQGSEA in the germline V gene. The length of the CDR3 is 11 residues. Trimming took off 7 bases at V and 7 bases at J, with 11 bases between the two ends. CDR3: CSAAQGNTIYF. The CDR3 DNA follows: TGCAGCGCGGCCCAAGGTAACACCATATATTTT.

The CDR3 DNA sequence: TGTGCCAGCAGCTTGGATGGCGTCCAAGAGACCCAGTACTTC. This encodes CASSLDGVQETQYF. The chain couples TRBV5-4 to TRBJ2-5; D not certain. The CDR3 is 14 amino acids. Per germline, CDR1 SGHNT and CDR2 YYREEE (reference sequence). V lost 0 bases to trimming and J lost 1 base, with 7 bases between them. Full variable domain (outside the CDR3, taken from reference TRBV5-4 and TRBJ2-5): ETGVTQSPTHLIKTRGQQVTLRCSSQSGHNTVSWYQQALGQGPQFIFQYYREEENGRGNFPPRFSGLQFPNYSSELNVNALELDDSALYLCASSLDGVQETQYFGPGTRLLVL.

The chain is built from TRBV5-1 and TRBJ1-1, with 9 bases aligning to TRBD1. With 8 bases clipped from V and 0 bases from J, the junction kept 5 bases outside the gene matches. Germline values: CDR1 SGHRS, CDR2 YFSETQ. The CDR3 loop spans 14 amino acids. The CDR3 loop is CASKTGGLNTEAFF. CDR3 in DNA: TGCGCCAGTAAAACAGGGGGCCTGAACACTGAAGCTTTCTTT.

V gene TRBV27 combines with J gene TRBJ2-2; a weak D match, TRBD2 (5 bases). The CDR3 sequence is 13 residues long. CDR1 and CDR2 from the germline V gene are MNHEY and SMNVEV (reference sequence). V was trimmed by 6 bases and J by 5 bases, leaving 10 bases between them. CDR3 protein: CASRGGRTGELFF. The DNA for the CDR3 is TGTGCCAGCAGGGGTGGGAGAACCGGGGAGCTGTTTTTT.

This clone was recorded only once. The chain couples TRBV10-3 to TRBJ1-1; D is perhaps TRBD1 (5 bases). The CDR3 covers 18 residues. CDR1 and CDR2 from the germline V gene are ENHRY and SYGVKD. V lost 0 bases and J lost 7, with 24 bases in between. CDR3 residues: CAISESLTARGDVDEAFF. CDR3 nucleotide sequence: TGTGCCATCAGTGAGTCCCTAACAGCGCGGGGGGACGTGGATGAAGCTTTCTTT.

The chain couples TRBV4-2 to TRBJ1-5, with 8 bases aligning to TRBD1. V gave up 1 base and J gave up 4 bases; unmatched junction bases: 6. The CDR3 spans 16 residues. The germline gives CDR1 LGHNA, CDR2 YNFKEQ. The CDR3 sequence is CASSQAGQGSNQPQHF. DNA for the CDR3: TGTGCCAGCAGCCAAGCTGGACAGGGCAGTAATCAGCCCCAGCATTTT.

CDR3 bases: TGTGCCAGCTCACCCCCGGGCAGCGCAACTAATGAAAAACTGTTTTTT. Translated, it gives CASSPPGSATNEKLFF. The chain employs TRBV18 and TRBJ1-4; D unclear. The V and J ends lost 3 bases and 0 bases respectively, with 11 bases between them. The CDR3 has 16 amino acids. Germline CDR1 and CDR2: KGHSH and LQKENI.

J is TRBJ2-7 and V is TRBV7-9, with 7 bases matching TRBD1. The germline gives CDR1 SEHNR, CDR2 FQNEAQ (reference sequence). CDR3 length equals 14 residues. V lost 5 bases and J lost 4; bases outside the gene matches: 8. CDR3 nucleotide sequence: TGTGCCAGCAGCCCACGGGACAGTGGGTACGAGCAGTACTTC. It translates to CASSPRDSGYEQYF.